These 19 T cell receptor beta chains originate from one sample sequenced in a study of blood T cell repertoires in COVID-19. Clones were sequenced by immunoSEQ multiplex PCR, and TCRdb holds only the in-frame ones, with some missing. The sample yields 250,000 to 350,000 clones, roughly nine tenths seen once. The specimen sequenced was peripheral blood. The receptors originated from a woman aged 25 to 45 with COVID-19, enrolled during active disease.

V and J are TRBV19 and TRBJ1-2, with a possible D match to TRBD1 (6 bases). The germline V and J ends were trimmed by 4 bases and 5 bases, with 17 bases remaining between them. CDR3 length: 15 amino acids. Germline V gene data show CDR1 as LNHDA and CDR2 as SQIVND (reference sequence). The CDR3 bases are TGTGCCAGTAGTACCCGGTGGGACACACCATATGGCTACACCTTC. Translation: CASSTRWDTPYGYTF.

The rearrangement uses TRBV9 and TRBJ2-7; perhaps TRBD2 as D (5 bases). CDR1 and CDR2 (germline): SGDLS, YYNGEE. V was shortened by 4 bases and J by 3 bases, with 17 bases between the two germline ends. CDR3 length: 15 residues. The CDR3 nucleotides are TGTGCCAGCAGCCCAGTGGCAGCGGCCCTCTACGAGCAGTACTTC. Translating it yields CASSPVAAALYEQYF.

The chain is built from TRBV19 and TRBJ2-7; 8 nucleotides match TRBD1. The J segment lost 3 bases and the V segment lost 1 base, leaving 8 bases of the junction unmatched. This CDR3 spans 16 amino acids. Per germline, CDR1 LNHDA and CDR2 SQIVND (reference sequence). The CDR3, as DNA: TGTGCCAGTAGTATAGGTGACAGGGGAATTGACTACGAGCAGTACTTC. This gives the protein CASSIGDRGIDYEQYF.

With regard to this clone: Other nucleotide sequences from this sample produce the same CDR3. The chain has TRBV5-1 and TRBJ1-1; the D is unclear. Between the trimmed V and J ends, which lost 0 bases and 1 base, there was a span of 7 bases. The CDR3 consists of 14 residues. The germline V gene encodes CDR1 SGHRS and CDR2 YFSETQ. CDR3 region: CASSLVQENTEAFF. CDR3 DNA sequence: TGCGCCAGCAGCTTGGTTCAGGAGAACACTGAAGCTTTCTTT.

This clone was counted once. The chain employs TRBV7-9 and TRBJ2-1; D possibly corresponds to TRBD2 (6 bases). The CDR3 runs to 17 residues. Trimming left V 0 bases short and J 4 bases short, with 16 bases between. Germline loops: CDR1 SEHNR, CDR2 FQNEAQ (reference sequence). CDR3 DNA sequence: TGTGCCAGCAGCTTAGCGCTTGGGAGGAAACCTTACAATGAGCAGTTCTTC. It encodes CASSLALGRKPYNEQFF.

The rearrangement joins TRBV28 to TRBJ2-7; maybe TRBD1 (5 bases). V was pared by 3 bases and J by 5 bases, with 11 bases between. CDR1 and CDR2 from the germline V gene are MDHEN and SYDVKM. CDR3 length: 13 amino acids. The CDR3, as DNA: TGTGCCAGCAGTTTCGGGCAGGGTCACGAGCAGTACTTC. Its translation: CASSFGQGHEQYF. The full variable domain, rest sourced from reference TRBV28 and TRBJ2-7, is DVKVTQSSRYLVKRTGEKVFLECVQDMDHENMFWYRQDPGLGLRLIYFSYDVKMKEKGDIPEGYSVSREKKERFSLILESASTNQTSMYLCASSFGQGHEQYFGPGTRLTVT.

The chain is built from TRBV5-6 and TRBJ1-5; weak D call: TRBD1 (6 bases). The CDR3 consists of 19 residues. The V gene lost 5 bases and the J gene lost 0 bases, with 24 bases spanning the gap. The V gene's germline CDR1 is SGHDT and CDR2 YYEEEE. The CDR3 DNA follows: TGTGCCAGCAGTTATTACACACTACAGGGTTTGGGTAGCAATCAGCCCCAGCATTTT. Its translation: CASSYYTLQGLGSNQPQHF.

V usage is TRBV18 and J usage is TRBJ1-6, with 7 bases that match TRBD1. CDR3 size: 15 residues. Germline trimming cut 4 bases from V and 7 bases from J; bases unmatched to any gene: 7. Germline loops: CDR1 KGHSH, CDR2 LQKENI. CDR3 region: CASSLTGDPNSPLHF. In DNA form, the CDR3 reads TGTGCCAGCTCACTCACAGGGGATCCAAATTCACCCCTCCACTTT.

The chain is built from TRBV6-1 and TRBJ1-2; perhaps TRBD1 as D (5 bases). Germline-derived CDR1 and CDR2 are MNHNS and SASEGT. The CDR3 is 12 residues long. V lost 6 bases, J lost 8 bases, and 13 bases lay in between. In nucleotides, the CDR3 is TGTGCCAGCAGCGAGCCCAGACAGGGCTACACCTTC. Protein: CASSEPRQGYTF.

The rearrangement links TRBV28 to TRBJ1-6, with TRBD1 as a possible D gene (6 bases). CDR1 is MDHEN, CDR2 SYDVKM, per germline. Trimming pared 4 bases from V and 7 bases from J, leaving 17 bases between. This CDR3 has 16 amino acids. CDR3 bases: TGTGCCAGCAGTTCCGTTCGACAGGCGCTGAATTCACCCCTCCACTTT. Encoded protein: CASSSVRQALNSPLHF.

The J gene is TRBJ2-2, the V gene TRBV28; TRBD1 matches 11 bases. CDR1 is MDHEN, CDR2 SYDVKM, per germline. The V gene end was trimmed by 4 bases and the J gene end by 6 bases; junction bases not matched to a gene: 4. The CDR3 is 15 amino acids. This CDR3 reads CASSSEGQGAGELFF. The CDR3 coding sequence is TGTGCCAGCAGTTCCGAGGGACAGGGGGCCGGGGAGCTGTTTTTT. Supplemented by reference TRBV28 and TRBJ2-2, the full variable domain reads DVKVTQSSRYLVKRTGEKVFLECVQDMDHENMFWYRQDPGLGLRLIYFSYDVKMKEKGDIPEGYSVSREKKERFSLILESASTNQTSMYLCASSSEGQGAGELFFGEGSRLTVL.

This chain joins TRBV5-1 and TRBJ2-5, with D possibly TRBD2 on 6 matching bases. The germline V gene encodes CDR1 SGHRS and CDR2 YFSETQ. V was cut by 2 bases and J by 0 bases, with 17 bases left in between. This CDR3 has 17 amino acids. The CDR3 reads CASSFKLAELYQETQYF. The CDR3 coding sequence is TGCGCCAGCAGCTTCAAATTAGCGGAACTTTACCAAGAGACCCAGTACTTC.

The chain couples TRBV6-5 to TRBJ1-5, with TRBD1 matching over 7 bases. The CDR3 covers 14 residues. Trimming at V came to 7 bases and at J to 2 bases, leaving 5 bases not matched to a gene. Looked up from germline, CDR1 is MNHEY and CDR2 is SVGAGI. CDR3 region: CASTFTGGNQPQHF. CDR3 nucleotide sequence: TGTGCCAGCACCTTTACAGGGGGCAATCAGCCCCAGCATTTT.

V and J are TRBV3-1 (or the pseudogene TRBV3-2) and TRBJ2-7, with 7 bases identical to TRBD2. Germline V lookup: CDR1 LGHDT, CDR2 YNNKEL (reference sequence). There are 14 residues in the CDR3. Trimming cost V 6 bases and J 7 bases; bases outside gene matches: 12. The CDR3 spells CASSPWRENGEQYF. The DNA for the CDR3 is TGTGCCAGCAGTCCGTGGCGGGAGAATGGTGAGCAGTACTTC.

The V call is TRBV5-5, the J call TRBJ2-1, with D hard to call. V was cut by 2 bases and J by 6 bases, with 9 bases left in between. CDR1 is SGHKS, CDR2 YYEKEE, per germline (reference sequence). The CDR3 has 13 residues. CDR3 sequence: CASSFSVGNEQFF. The CDR3 DNA is TGTGCCAGCAGCTTCTCGGTTGGCAATGAGCAGTTCTTC.

The rearrangement uses TRBV18 and TRBJ1-2, with 10 nucleotides matching TRBD1. The CDR3 is 13 amino acids. Germline assignment: CDR1 KGHSH and CDR2 LQKENI. Trimming cost V 7 bases and J 7 bases; bases outside gene matches: 6. The CDR3 DNA sequence: TGTGCCAGCTTCCGACAGGGGGCTAGTGGCTACACCTTC. Protein sequence: CASFRQGASGYTF. Variable domain in full (rest from reference TRBV18 and TRBJ1-2): NAGVMQNPRHLVRRRGQEARLRCSPMKGHSHVYWYRQLPEEGLKFMVYLQKENIIDESGMPKERFSAEFPKEGPSILRIQQVVRGDSAAYFCASFRQGASGYTFGSGTRLTVV.

This chain links TRBV19 with TRBJ2-2; the match to TRBD2 covers 9 bases. J lost 8 bases, V lost 5 bases, and 6 bases had no gene match. Germline values: CDR1 LNHDA, CDR2 SQIVND (reference sequence). The CDR3 is 14 amino acids. The CDR3 nucleotides are TGTGCCAGTAGTCCCCTAGCGGGGTTGGGGGAGCTGTTTTTT. Its protein product is CASSPLAGLGELFF.

The genes are TRBV9 and TRBJ2-1, with TRBD2 identical over 9 bases. Trimming took 2 bases from V and 4 from J; bases not matched to a gene: 4. From germline, CDR1 is SGDLS and CDR2 YYNGEE. The CDR3 spans 15 residues. Here the CDR3 DNA reads TGTGCCAGCAGCGTCTTAGCGGGAGAGTACAATGAGCAGTTCTTC. Translating gives CASSVLAGEYNEQFF.

The chain couples TRBV18 to TRBJ2-7, with 8 bases lining up with TRBD2. Germline V gene lookup returns CDR1 KGHSH and CDR2 LQKENI. This CDR3 has 18 residues. J lost 0 bases, V lost 0 bases, and 10 bases had no gene match. The CDR3 DNA sequence: TGTGCCAGCTCACCACCGGCTAGCGGGCCTATGAGCTCCTACGAGCAGTACTTC. It translates to CASSPPASGPMSSYEQYF.